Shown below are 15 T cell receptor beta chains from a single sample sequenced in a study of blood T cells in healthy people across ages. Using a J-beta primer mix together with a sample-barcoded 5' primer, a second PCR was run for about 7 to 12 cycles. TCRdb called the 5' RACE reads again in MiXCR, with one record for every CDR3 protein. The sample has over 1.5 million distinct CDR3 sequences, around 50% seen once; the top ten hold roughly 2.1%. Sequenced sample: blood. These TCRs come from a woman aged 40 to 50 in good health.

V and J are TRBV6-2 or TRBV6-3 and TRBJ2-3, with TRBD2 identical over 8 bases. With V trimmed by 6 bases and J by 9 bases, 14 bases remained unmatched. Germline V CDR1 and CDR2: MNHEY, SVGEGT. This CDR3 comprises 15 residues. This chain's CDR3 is CASSPRGGGPGTQYF. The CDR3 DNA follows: TGTGCCAGCAGCCCCCGGGGGGGGGGCCCTGGAACGCAGTATTTT.

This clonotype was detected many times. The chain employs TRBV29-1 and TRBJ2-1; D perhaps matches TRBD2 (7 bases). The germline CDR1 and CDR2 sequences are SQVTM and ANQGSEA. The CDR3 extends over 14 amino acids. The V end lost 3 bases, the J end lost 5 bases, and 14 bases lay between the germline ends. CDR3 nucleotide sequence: TGCAGCGTTGAGGTCGGGGGGCGAAACAATGAGCAGTTCTTC. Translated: CSVEVGGRNNEQFF.

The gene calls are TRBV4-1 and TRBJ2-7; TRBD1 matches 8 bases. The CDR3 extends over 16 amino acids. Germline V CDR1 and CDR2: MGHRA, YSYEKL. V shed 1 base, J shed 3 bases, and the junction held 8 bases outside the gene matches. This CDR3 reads CASSQVIGQGYYEQYF. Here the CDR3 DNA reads TGCGCCAGCAGCCAAGTCATAGGACAGGGTTACTACGAGCAGTACTTC.

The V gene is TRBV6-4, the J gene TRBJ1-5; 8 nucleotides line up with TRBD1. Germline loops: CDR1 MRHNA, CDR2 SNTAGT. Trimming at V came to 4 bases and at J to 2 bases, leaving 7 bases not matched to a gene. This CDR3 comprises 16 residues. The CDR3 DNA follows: TGTGCCAGCAGTGTCCCCCACAGGGGGTGCAATCAGCCCCAGCATTTT. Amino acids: CASSVPHRGCNQPQHF.

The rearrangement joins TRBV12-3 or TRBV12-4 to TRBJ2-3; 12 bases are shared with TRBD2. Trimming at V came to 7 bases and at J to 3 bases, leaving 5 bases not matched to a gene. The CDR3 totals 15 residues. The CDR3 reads CASILTSGGTDTQYF. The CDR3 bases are TGTGCCAGCATCCTGACTAGCGGGGGAACAGATACGCAGTATTTT.

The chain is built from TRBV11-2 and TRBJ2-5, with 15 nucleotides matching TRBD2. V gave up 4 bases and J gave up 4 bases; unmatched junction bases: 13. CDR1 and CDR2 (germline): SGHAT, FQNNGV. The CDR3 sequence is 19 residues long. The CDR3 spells CASSSAGGLAGGLGETQYF. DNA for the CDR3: TGTGCCAGCAGCTCCGCCGGGGGACTAGCGGGGGGATTAGGAGAGACCCAGTACTTC. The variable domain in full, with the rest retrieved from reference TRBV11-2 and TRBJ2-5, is EAGVAQSPRYKIIEKRQSVAFWCNPISGHATLYWYQQILGQGPKLLIQFQNNGVVDDSQLPKDRFSAERLKGVDSTLKIQPAKLEDSAVYLCASSSAGGLAGGLGETQYFGPGTRLLVL.

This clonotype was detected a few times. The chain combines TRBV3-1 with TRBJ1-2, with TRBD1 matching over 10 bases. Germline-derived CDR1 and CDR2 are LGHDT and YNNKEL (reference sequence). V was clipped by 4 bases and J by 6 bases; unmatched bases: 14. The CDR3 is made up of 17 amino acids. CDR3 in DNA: TGTGCCAGCAGCCCATGGGACAGGGGCCGCGTTAATCATGGCTACACCTTC. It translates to CASSPWDRGRVNHGYTF.

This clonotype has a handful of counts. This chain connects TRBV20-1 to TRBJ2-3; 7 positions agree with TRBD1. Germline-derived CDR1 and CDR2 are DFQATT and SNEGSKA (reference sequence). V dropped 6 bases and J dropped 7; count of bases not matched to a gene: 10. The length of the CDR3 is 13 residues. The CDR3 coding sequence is TGCAGTGCCCCTGTGACAGGGTTGCATACGCAGTATTTT. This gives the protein CSAPVTGLHTQYF.

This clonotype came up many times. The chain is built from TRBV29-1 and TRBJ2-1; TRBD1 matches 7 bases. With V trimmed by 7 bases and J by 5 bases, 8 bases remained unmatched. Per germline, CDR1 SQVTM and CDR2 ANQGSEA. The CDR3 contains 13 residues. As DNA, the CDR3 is TGCAGCGCTAGGACAGGAGGACACAATGAGCAGTTCTTC. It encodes CSARTGGHNEQFF.

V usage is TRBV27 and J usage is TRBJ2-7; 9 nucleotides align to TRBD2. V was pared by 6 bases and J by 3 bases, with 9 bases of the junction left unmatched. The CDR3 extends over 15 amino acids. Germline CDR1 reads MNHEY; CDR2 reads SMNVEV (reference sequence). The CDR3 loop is CASSLGSGGIYEQYF. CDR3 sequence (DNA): TGTGCCAGCAGCTTGGGTAGCGGGGGTATCTACGAGCAGTACTTC.

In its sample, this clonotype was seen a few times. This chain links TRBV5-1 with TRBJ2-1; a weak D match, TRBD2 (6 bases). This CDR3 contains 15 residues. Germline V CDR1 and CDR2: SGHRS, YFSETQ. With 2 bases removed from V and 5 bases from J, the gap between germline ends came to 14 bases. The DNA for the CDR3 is TGCGCCAGCAGCTTAGGTCAGGGAGGACACAATGAGCAGTTCTTC. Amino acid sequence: CASSLGQGGHNEQFF.

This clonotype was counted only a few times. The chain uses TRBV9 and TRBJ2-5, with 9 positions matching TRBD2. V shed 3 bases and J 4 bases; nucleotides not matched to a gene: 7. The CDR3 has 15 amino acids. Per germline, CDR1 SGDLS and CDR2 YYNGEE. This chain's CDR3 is CASSGTSGLGETQYF. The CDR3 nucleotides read TGTGCCAGCAGCGGCACTAGCGGGCTGGGAGAGACCCAGTACTTC.

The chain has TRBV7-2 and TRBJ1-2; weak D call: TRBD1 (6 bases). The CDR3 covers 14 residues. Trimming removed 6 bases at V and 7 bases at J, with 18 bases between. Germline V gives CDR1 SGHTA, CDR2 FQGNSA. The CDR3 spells CASSPAGVQGGYTF. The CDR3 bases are TGTGCCAGCAGTCCCGCAGGGGTTCAGGGTGGCTACACCTTC.

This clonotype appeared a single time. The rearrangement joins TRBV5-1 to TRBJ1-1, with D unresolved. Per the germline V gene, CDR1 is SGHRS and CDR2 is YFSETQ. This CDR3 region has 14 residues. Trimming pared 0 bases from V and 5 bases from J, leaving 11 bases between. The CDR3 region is CASSLEGQVTEAFF. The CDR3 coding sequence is TGCGCCAGCAGCTTGGAGGGCCAGGTGACTGAAGCTTTCTTT.

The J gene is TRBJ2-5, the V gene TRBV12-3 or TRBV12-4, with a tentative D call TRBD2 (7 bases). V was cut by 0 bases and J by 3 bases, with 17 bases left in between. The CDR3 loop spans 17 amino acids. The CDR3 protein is CASSLALGGAGEETQYF. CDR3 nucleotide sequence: TGTGCCAGCAGTTTAGCGTTGGGGGGGGCCGGGGAAGAGACCCAGTACTTC.